The 2 T cell receptor beta chains below come from one sample, sequenced in a study of control samples from healthy donors and cancer patients. The repertoire was sequenced with immunoSEQ multiplex PCR; TCRdb's copy has only in-frame clones and lacks some. The sample contains fewer than 80,000 clones, about 90% of which appear only once. Sequencing was performed on PBMCs. The receptor source for this set is a man aged 55 to 70 with colorectal cancer.

This chain connects TRBV21-1 to TRBJ1-5; the table gives TRBD1 as D, unverified against the DNA. TRBV21-1 is designated a pseudogene. This CDR3 has 17 residues. The chain's CDR3 is CASSKLGTGGWNQPQHF. The CDR3 coding sequence is TGTGCCAGCAGCAAACTAGGGACAGGGGGGTGGAATCAGCCCCAGCATTTT.

This clone was observed a few times. This sequence joins TRBV7-9 and TRBJ2-2; D gene uncertain. This CDR3 is built from 13 residues. Per germline, CDR1 SEHNR and CDR2 FQNEAQ (reference sequence). V was cut by 5 bases and J by 7 bases, with 11 bases left in between. Written as DNA, the CDR3 is TGTGCCAGCAGCCCAGGTGGTTTCGGGGAGCTGTTTTTT. Protein: CASSPGGFGELFF.